A selection of T cell receptor beta chains follows, all from one sample in a study of cytomegalovirus exposure and HLA in healthy donors. Repertoires were generated with immunoSEQ multiplex PCR, while TCRdb's copy carries only in-frame clones and drops some. The sample includes around 94,000 clones, about 77% of them seen just once. The source material was PBMCs. The receptors here all came from a woman between 35 and 50 years old in good health and CMV-seronegative. Both conserved end residues are part of each CDR3. D genes are given only for firm matches. For some rows the clone size is stated as once, few or many, or as a class when expanded; others skip it.

D: TRBD1; length: 13; J: TRBJ1-1; size: -; V: TRBV6-5; DNA: TGTGCCAGCAGTCCCGGACAGGGAACTGAAGCTTTCTTT; CDR3: CASSPGQGTEAFF
D: TRBD2; length: 16; J: TRBJ2-3; size: -; V: TRBV5-1; DNA: TGCGCCAGCAGCTTGGTACTAGCGGGGGGACAAGATACGCAGTATTTT; CDR3: CASSLVLAGGQDTQYF
D: -; length: 12; J: TRBJ2-5; size: -; V: TRBV2; DNA: TGTGCCACTGGCATGGTCCGAGAGACCCAGTACTTC; CDR3: CATGMVRETQYF
D: TRBD1; length: 13; J: TRBJ1-1; size: -; V: TRBV6-4; DNA: TGTGCCAGCAGTGACTCGGCAGGGGGTGAAGCTTTCTTT; CDR3: CASSDSAGGEAFF
D: TRBD2; length: 15; J: TRBJ2-7; size: -; V: TRBV7-2; DNA: TGTGCCAGCAGCTTGCTAGCGGGGTCTTCCTACGAGCAGTACTTC; CDR3: CASSLLAGSSYEQYF
D: TRBD1; length: 13; J: TRBJ1-3; size: -; V: TRBV5-5; DNA: TGTGCCAGCGGCGGACAGGGGGAAAACACCATATATTTT; CDR3: CASGGQGENTIYF
D: -; length: 15; J: TRBJ1-5; size: -; V: TRBV2; DNA: TGTGCCAGCAGTGAAATAGGGGCAGTAAATCAGCCCCAGCATTTT; CDR3: CASSEIGAVNQPQHF
D: -; length: 15; J: TRBJ1-5; size: few; V: TRBV6-1; DNA: TGTGCCAGCAGCACTGACAGGTTATTCGGTCAGCCCCAGCATTTT; CDR3: CASSTDRLFGQPQHF
D: -; length: 12; J: TRBJ2-7; size: once; V: TRBV6-5; DNA: TGTGCCAGTACCGGGGGATCCTACGAGCAGTACTTC; CDR3: CASTGGSYEQYF
D: -; length: 14; J: TRBJ1-2; size: -; V: TRBV6-1; DNA: TGTGCCAGCAGTAAAGACCTATCAAGCTATGGCTACACCTTC; CDR3: CASSKDLSSYGYTF
D: -; length: 15; J: TRBJ1-5; size: few; V: TRBV7-2; DNA: TGTGCCAGCAGCTTAACAGGGACCGCCAATCAGCCCCAGCATTTT; CDR3: CASSLTGTANQPQHF
D: -; length: 14; J: TRBJ2-2; size: -; V: TRBV7-2; DNA: TGTGCCAGCAGCTTGGGGGCCAGCACCGGGGAGCTGTTTTTT; CDR3: CASSLGASTGELFF
D: TRBD1; length: 13; J: TRBJ2-4; size: -; V: TRBV28; DNA: TGTGCCAGTGGACAGGGTGCCAAAAACATTCAGTACTTC; CDR3: CASGQGAKNIQYF
D: -; length: 19; J: TRBJ1-5; size: -; V: TRBV1; DNA: TGCACCAGCAGCCCATTAAAAAAGAGCCAGTATCGGGTCGGACAGCCCCAGCATTTT; CDR3: CTSSPLKKSQYRVGQPQHF
D: -; length: 18; J: TRBJ2-5; size: -; V: TRBV11-3; DNA: TGTGCCAGCAGCTCCCCTTATCTGAAGGGCGGGACTCAAGAGACCCAGTACTTC; CDR3: CASSSPYLKGGTQETQYF
D: -; length: 16; J: TRBJ1-1; size: few; V: TRBV7-9; DNA: TGTGCCAGCAGCCACAACCCGGGTCTGGAGAACACTGAAGCTTTCTTT; CDR3: CASSHNPGLENTEAFF
D: TRBD2; length: 16; J: TRBJ2-3; size: -; V: TRBV6-6; DNA: TGTGCCAGCAGTCCCGGGACTAGCGGGGTCACAGATACGCAGTATTTT; CDR3: CASSPGTSGVTDTQYF
D: -; length: 14; J: TRBJ1-1; size: -; V: TRBV7-9; DNA: TGTGCCAGCGGATCCCGGGACAACGCAGCGGAAGCTTTCTTT; CDR3: CASGSRDNAAEAFF
D: TRBD2; length: 16; J: TRBJ2-7; size: -; V: TRBV5-1; DNA: TGCGCCAGCAGCATAACTAGCGGGGGGATTTTCTACGAGCAGTACTTC; CDR3: CASSITSGGIFYEQYF
D: -; length: 13; J: TRBJ1-6; size: -; V: TRBV7-3; DNA: TGTGCCAGCAGCTTAGGGGCGGATTCACCCCTCCACTTT; CDR3: CASSLGADSPLHF
D: TRBD1; length: 14; J: TRBJ1-5; size: -; V: TRBV7-8; DNA: TGTGCCAGCAGCTTAGAGGGACAGCGTCAGCCCCAGCATTTT; CDR3: CASSLEGQRQPQHF
D: -; length: 19; J: TRBJ2-7; size: -; V: TRBV4-1; DNA: TGCGCCAGCAGCCAAGATAGAACCCTACTACAGGGAATTACCTACGAGCAGTACTTC; CDR3: CASSQDRTLLQGITYEQYF
D: -; length: 13; J: TRBJ2-7; size: -; V: TRBV6-5; DNA: TGTGCCAGCAGTACCGGGACAATGAGGGAGCAGTACTTC; CDR3: CASSTGTMREQYF
D: -; length: 17; J: TRBJ1-5; size: -; V: TRBV5-4; DNA: TGTGCCAGCAGCTTGGATGGCGTAGGTCTCCCAGGTCAGCCCCAGCATTTT; CDR3: CASSLDGVGLPGQPQHF
D: TRBD1; length: 15; J: TRBJ1-1; size: -; V: TRBV19; DNA: TGTGCCAGTAGTTTGGACAGGGGGACCAAGGCTGAAGCTTTCTTT; CDR3: CASSLDRGTKAEAFF
D: TRBD2; length: 15; J: TRBJ2-1; size: -; V: TRBV19; DNA: TGTGCCAGTAACCCACTAGCGGGGGCTTACAATGAGCAGTTCTTC; CDR3: CASNPLAGAYNEQFF
D: -; length: 13; J: TRBJ1-5; size: -; V: TRBV6-5; DNA: TGTGCCACCCGGGGGGGATCCAATCAGCCCCAGCATTTT; CDR3: CATRGGSNQPQHF
D: -; length: 14; J: TRBJ2-7; size: -; V: TRBV5-1; DNA: TGCGCCAGCAGCTTGGAAACAGGGCCCTACGAGCAGTACTTC; CDR3: CASSLETGPYEQYF
D: TRBD1; length: 14; J: TRBJ1-2; size: -; V: TRBV2; DNA: TGTGCCAGCAGTGGGGACAGGGGCTTCTATGGCTACACCTTC; CDR3: CASSGDRGFYGYTF
D: TRBD1; length: 15; J: TRBJ2-7; size: -; V: TRBV7-2; DNA: TGTGCCAGCAGCCCGGACAGGGGAGTATACTACGAGCAGTACTTC; CDR3: CASSPDRGVYYEQYF
D: -; length: 16; J: TRBJ2-7; size: -; V: TRBV7-9; DNA: TGTGCCAGCAGCTTGTTTGGTAGCACTTCGCCCTACGAGCAGTACTTC; CDR3: CASSLFGSTSPYEQYF
D: TRBD1; length: 15; J: TRBJ2-1; size: -; V: TRBV19; DNA: TGTGCCAGTAGCCCAACCGGGACAGGTTTCAATGAGCAGTTCTTC; CDR3: CASSPTGTGFNEQFF
D: TRBD1; length: 16; J: TRBJ1-4; size: -; V: TRBV25-1; DNA: TGTGCCAGCAGTGAAGTGCCAGGGGGCATCGAGGAAAAACTGTTTTTT; CDR3: CASSEVPGGIEEKLFF
D: -; length: 15; J: TRBJ2-3; size: once; V: TRBV7-9; DNA: TGTGCCAGCACCTCAGGGGCCCAGAGCACAGATACGCAGTATTTT; CDR3: CASTSGAQSTDTQYF
D: TRBD1; length: 14; J: TRBJ2-2; size: -; V: TRBV6-1; DNA: TGTGCCAGCAGATTGGGACAGTACACCGGGGAGCTGTTTTTT; CDR3: CASRLGQYTGELFF
D: TRBD1; length: 15; J: TRBJ2-1; size: few; V: TRBV7-8; DNA: TGTGCCAGCAGCTCGGACAGGGTGTTTATCCGGATTCAGTTCTTC; CDR3: CASSSDRVFIRIQFF
D: -; length: 14; J: TRBJ2-7; size: -; V: TRBV18; DNA: TGTGCCAGCTCACCACGTCGAGATACCTACGAGCAGTACTTC; CDR3: CASSPRRDTYEQYF
D: TRBD1; length: 14; J: TRBJ1-2; size: -; V: TRBV5-6; DNA: TGTGCCAGCAGCTCACCTGGACAGGGCTATGGCTACACCTTC; CDR3: CASSSPGQGYGYTF
D: TRBD1; length: 17; J: TRBJ1-1; size: -; V: TRBV18; DNA: TGTGCCAGCTCACCGTGGGGACAGGGATCAATGAACACTGAAGCTTTCTTT; CDR3: CASSPWGQGSMNTEAFF
D: -; length: 14; J: TRBJ2-1; size: -; V: TRBV6-5; DNA: TGTGCCAGCAGTCCTCAGGGGCTTTACAATGAGCAGTTCTTC; CDR3: CASSPQGLYNEQFF
D: -; length: 11; J: TRBJ1-5; size: -; V: TRBV19; DNA: TGTGCCAGTAAAGGAGATCAGCCCCAGCATTTT; CDR3: CASKGDQPQHF
D: -; length: 14; J: TRBJ2-5; size: -; V: TRBV19; DNA: TGTGCCAGTAGTAAGGAGCAAAACCAAGAGACCCAGTACTTC; CDR3: CASSKEQNQETQYF
D: -; length: 13; J: TRBJ1-5; size: -; V: TRBV5-1; DNA: TGCGCCAGCAGCTTGAGCAGCAATCAGCCCCAGCATTTT; CDR3: CASSLSSNQPQHF
D: -; length: 16; J: TRBJ1-2; size: -; V: TRBV9; DNA: TGTGCCAGCAGCGAAAGCCGGGGTGCGGTCGACTATGGCTACACCTTC; CDR3: CASSESRGAVDYGYTF
D: TRBD1; length: 13; J: TRBJ2-7; size: -; V: TRBV2; DNA: TGTGCCAGCAGCCAGGGGGCCACCTACGAGCAGTACTTC; CDR3: CASSQGATYEQYF
D: TRBD2; length: 16; J: TRBJ2-5; size: -; V: TRBV4-3; DNA: TGCGCCAGCAGCCCAGGGTACGGGACTAGAAGGGAGACCCAGTACTTC; CDR3: CASSPGYGTRRETQYF
D: TRBD1; length: 17; J: TRBJ1-2; size: once; V: TRBV27; DNA: TGTGCCAGCAGTTTAACGGGTAGAGGGGGCGGACCCTATGGCTACACCTTC; CDR3: CASSLTGRGGGPYGYTF
D: TRBD1; length: 17; J: TRBJ2-2; size: -; V: TRBV27; DNA: TGTGCCAGCAGTCCCAAGAGCCGCTATACAGGGGCCGGGGAGCTGTTTTTT; CDR3: CASSPKSRYTGAGELFF
D: TRBD1; length: 15; J: TRBJ1-5; size: -; V: TRBV2; DNA: TGTGCCAGCAGGGCCGGGACAGTTAGCAATCAGCCCCAGCATTTT; CDR3: CASRAGTVSNQPQHF
D: -; length: 17; J: TRBJ1-2; size: -; V: TRBV7-9; DNA: TGTGCCAGCAGTTGGGGATCTCGGGGAAGTGCTAACTATGGCTACACCTTC; CDR3: CASSWGSRGSANYGYTF
D: TRBD2; length: 15; J: TRBJ2-1; size: once; V: TRBV5-1; DNA: TGCGCCAGCAGCTTGGGACTAGCGGGGTTCAATGAGCAGTTCTTC; CDR3: CASSLGLAGFNEQFF
D: -; length: 15; J: TRBJ1-3; size: once; V: TRBV9; DNA: TGTGCCAGCAGCGTTCAGGGCAGCTCTGGAAACACCATATATTTT; CDR3: CASSVQGSSGNTIYF
D: -; length: 12; J: TRBJ2-7; size: once; V: TRBV4-1; DNA: TGCGCCAGCAGCCACGGGTGGTCCGAGCAGTACTTC; CDR3: CASSHGWSEQYF
D: TRBD1; length: 14; J: TRBJ1-2; size: -; V: TRBV6-1; DNA: TGTGCCAGCAGTAAAATCGGGACAGCATATGGCTACACCTTC; CDR3: CASSKIGTAYGYTF
D: TRBD1; length: 15; J: TRBJ2-7; size: -; V: TRBV5-1; DNA: TGCGCCAGCAGCTTCCCGGGACAGGGGTCTCCCGAGCAGTACTTC; CDR3: CASSFPGQGSPEQYF